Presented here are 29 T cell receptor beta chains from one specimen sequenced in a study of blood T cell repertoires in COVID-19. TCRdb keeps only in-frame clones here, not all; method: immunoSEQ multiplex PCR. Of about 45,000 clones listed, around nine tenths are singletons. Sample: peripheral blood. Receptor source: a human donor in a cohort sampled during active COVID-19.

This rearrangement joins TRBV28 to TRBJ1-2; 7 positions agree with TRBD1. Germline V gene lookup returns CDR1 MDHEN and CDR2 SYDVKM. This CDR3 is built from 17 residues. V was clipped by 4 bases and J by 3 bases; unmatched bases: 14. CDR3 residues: CASSSLGDREGYYGYTF. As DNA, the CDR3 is TGTGCCAGCAGTTCCCTGGGAGACAGGGAAGGGTACTATGGCTACACCTTC.

The CDR3 region has the DNA TGTGCCAGTACGAATCCGGGGGTGAACACTGAAGCTTTCTTT. This sequence encodes CASTNPGVNTEAFF. This chain joins TRBV19 and TRBJ1-1; D possibly corresponds to TRBD1 (5 bases). Germline CDR1 is LNHDA and CDR2 is SQIVND (reference sequence). The CDR3 loop spans 14 amino acids. Trimming removed 7 bases at V and 0 bases at J, with 12 bases between.

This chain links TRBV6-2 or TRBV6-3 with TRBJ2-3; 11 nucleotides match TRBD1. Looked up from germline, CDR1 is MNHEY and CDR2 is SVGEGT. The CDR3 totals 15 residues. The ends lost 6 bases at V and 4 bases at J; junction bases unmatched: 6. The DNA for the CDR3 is TGTGCCAGCAGCCTCGGACAGGGGGCCGCAGATACGCAGTATTTT. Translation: CASSLGQGAADTQYF.

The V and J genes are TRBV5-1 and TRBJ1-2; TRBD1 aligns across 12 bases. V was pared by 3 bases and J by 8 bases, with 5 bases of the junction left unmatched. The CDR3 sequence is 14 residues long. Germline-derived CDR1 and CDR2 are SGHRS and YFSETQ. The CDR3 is CASSSGQGAGGYTF. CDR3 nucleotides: TGCGCCAGCAGCTCGGGACAGGGGGCGGGAGGCTACACCTTC.

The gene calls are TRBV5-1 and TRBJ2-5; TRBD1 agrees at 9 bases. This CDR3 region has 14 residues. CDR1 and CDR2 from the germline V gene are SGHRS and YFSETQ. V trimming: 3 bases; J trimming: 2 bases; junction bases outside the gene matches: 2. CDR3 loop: CASSSGQGQETQYF. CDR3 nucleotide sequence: TGCGCCAGCAGCTCGGGACAGGGACAAGAGACCCAGTACTTC.

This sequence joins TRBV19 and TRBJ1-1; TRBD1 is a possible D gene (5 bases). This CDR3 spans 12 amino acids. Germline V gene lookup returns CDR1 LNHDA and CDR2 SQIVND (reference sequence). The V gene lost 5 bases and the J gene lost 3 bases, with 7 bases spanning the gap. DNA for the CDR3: TGTGCCAGTAGTCGGGGGGACACTGAAGCTTTCTTT. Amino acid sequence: CASSRGDTEAFF.

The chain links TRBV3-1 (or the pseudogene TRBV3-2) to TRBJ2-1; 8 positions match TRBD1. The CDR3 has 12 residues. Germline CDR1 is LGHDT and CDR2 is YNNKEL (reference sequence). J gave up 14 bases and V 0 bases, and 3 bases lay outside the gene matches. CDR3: CASSQEQGAKFF. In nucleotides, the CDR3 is TGTGCCAGCAGCCAAGAGCAGGGGGCAAAGTTCTTC.

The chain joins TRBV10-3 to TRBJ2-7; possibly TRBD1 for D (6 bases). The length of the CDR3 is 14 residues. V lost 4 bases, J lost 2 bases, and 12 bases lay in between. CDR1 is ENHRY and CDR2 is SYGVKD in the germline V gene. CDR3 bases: TGTGCCATCAGTGGAGACAGGAAGACCTACGAGCAGTACTTC. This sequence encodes CAISGDRKTYEQYF.

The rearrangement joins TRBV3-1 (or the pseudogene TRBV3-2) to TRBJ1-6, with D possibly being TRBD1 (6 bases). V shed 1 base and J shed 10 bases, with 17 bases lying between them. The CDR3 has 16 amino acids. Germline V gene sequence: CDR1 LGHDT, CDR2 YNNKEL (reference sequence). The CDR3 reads CASSQAWGRSKSPLHF. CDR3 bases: TGTGCCAGCAGCCAAGCATGGGGGCGGTCTAAATCACCCCTCCACTTT.

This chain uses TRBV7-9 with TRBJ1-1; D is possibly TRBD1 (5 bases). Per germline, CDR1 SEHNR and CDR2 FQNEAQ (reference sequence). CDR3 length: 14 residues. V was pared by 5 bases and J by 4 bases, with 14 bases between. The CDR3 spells CASSPQGKVTEAFF. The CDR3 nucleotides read TGTGCCAGCAGCCCCCAGGGTAAGGTCACTGAAGCTTTCTTT.

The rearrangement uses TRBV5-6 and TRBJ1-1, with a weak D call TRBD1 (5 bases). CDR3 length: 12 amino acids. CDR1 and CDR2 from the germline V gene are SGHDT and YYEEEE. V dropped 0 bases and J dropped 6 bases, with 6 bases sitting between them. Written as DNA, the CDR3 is TGTGCCAGCAGCTTGGGCAGGGCTGAAGCTTTCTTT. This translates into CASSLGRAEAFF.

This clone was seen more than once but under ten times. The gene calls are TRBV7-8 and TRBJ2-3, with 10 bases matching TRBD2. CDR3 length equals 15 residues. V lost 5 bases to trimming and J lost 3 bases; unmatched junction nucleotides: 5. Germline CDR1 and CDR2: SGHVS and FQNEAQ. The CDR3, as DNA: TGTGCCAGCAGCCGAGGACTAGCGGCTACAGATACGCAGTATTTT. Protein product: CASSRGLAATDTQYF.

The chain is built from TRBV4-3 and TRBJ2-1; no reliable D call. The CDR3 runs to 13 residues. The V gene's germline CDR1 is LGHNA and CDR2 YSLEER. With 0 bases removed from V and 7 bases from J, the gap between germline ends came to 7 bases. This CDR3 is CASSQDRANEQFF. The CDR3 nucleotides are TGCGCCAGCAGCCAAGATCGTGCGAATGAGCAGTTCTTC.

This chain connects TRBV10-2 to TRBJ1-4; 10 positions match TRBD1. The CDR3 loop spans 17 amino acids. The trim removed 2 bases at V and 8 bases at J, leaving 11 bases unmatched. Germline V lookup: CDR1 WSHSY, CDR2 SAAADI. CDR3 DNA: TGCGCCAGCAGTGAGGGGACAGGGGTGCCATCCTTGGAAAAACTGTTTTTT. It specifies CASSEGTGVPSLEKLFF.

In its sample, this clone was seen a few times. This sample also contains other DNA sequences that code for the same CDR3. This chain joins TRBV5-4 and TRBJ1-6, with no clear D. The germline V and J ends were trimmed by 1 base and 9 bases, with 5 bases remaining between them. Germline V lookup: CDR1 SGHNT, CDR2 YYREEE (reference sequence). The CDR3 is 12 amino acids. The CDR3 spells CASSLLSSPLHF. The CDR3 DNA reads TGTGCCAGCAGCTTGCTTAGTTCACCCCTCCACTTT.

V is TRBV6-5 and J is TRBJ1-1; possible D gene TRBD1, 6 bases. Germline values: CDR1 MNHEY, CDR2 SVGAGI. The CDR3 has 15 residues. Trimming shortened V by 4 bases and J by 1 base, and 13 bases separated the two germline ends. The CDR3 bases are TGTGCCAGCAGTTTGGACCAGGGGCGGAACACTGAAGCTTTCTTT. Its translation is CASSLDQGRNTEAFF.

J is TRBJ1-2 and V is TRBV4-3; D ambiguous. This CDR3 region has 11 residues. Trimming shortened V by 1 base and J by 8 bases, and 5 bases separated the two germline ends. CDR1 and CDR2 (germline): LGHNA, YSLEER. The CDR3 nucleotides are TGCGCCAGCAGCCAAGCCCCGGGCTACACCTTC. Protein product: CASSQAPGYTF.

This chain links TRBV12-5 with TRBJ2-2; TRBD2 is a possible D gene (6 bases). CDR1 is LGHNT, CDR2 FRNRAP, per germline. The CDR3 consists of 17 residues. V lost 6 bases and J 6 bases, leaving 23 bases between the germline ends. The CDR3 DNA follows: TGTGCTAGTGGCCAGATATCCGGGACTGTAGCACCCGGGGAGCTGTTTTTT. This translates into CASGQISGTVAPGELFF.

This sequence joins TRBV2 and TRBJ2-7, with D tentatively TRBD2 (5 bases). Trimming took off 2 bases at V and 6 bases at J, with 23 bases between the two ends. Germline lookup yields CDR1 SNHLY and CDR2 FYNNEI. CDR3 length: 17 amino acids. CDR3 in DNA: TGTGCCAGCAGTGAAAAGGGTGGTGAGGGTCTCGTCCCCGAGCAGTACTTC. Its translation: CASSEKGGEGLVPEQYF.

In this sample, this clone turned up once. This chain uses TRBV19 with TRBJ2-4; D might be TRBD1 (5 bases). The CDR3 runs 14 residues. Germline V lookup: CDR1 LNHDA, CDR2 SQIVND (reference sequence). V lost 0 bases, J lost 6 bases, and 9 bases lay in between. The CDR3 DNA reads TGTGCCAGTAGTATAGAGTCAGGGCGAAACATTCAGTACTTC. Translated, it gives CASSIESGRNIQYF.

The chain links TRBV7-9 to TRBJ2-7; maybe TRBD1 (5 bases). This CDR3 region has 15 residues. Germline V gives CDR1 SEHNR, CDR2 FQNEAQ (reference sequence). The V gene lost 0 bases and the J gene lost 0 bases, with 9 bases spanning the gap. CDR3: CASSLAGAVSYEQYF. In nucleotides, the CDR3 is TGTGCCAGCAGCTTAGCAGGGGCGGTCTCCTACGAGCAGTACTTC.

The CDR3 loop reads CASSLGETTYEQYF. CDR3 DNA sequence: TGTGCCAGCAGCTTAGGTGAGACTACCTACGAGCAGTACTTC. The chain combines TRBV7-8 with TRBJ2-7; D is perhaps TRBD2 (5 bases). Germline CDR1 and CDR2: SGHVS and FQNEAQ. The V gene lost 1 base and the J gene lost 2 bases, with 9 bases spanning the gap. The CDR3 contains 14 residues.

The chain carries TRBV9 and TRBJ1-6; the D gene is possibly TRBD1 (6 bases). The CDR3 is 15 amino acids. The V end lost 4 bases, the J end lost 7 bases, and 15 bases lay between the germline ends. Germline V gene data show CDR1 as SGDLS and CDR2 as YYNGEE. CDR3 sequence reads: CASSSRTALNSPLHF. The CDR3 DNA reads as TGTGCCAGCAGCTCAAGGACAGCCCTGAATTCACCCCTCCACTTT.

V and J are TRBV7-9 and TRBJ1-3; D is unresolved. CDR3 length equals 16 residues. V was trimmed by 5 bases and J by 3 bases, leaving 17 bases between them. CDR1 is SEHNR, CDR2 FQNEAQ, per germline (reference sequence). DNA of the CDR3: TGTGCCAGCAGCCTAGATGTACAGTTCTTTGGAAACACCATATATTTT. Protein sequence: CASSLDVQFFGNTIYF.

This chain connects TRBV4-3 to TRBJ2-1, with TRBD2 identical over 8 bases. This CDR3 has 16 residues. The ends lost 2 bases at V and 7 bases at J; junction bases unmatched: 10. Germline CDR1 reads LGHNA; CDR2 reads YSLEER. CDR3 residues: CASSQMPGLEWNEQFF. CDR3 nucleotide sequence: TGCGCCAGCAGCCAAATGCCGGGACTAGAATGGAATGAGCAGTTCTTC.

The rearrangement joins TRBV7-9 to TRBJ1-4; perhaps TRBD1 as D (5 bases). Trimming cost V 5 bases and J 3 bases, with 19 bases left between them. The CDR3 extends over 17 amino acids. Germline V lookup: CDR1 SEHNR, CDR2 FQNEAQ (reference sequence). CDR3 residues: CASSPGESTWANEKLFF. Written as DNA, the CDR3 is TGTGCCAGCAGCCCGGGGGAATCCACCTGGGCTAATGAAAAACTGTTTTTT.

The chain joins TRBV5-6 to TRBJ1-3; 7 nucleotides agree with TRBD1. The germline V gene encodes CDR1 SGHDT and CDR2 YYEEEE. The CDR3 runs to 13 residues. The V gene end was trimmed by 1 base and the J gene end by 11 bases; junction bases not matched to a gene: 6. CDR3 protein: CASSLTGAEAIYF. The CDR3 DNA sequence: TGTGCCAGCAGCTTGACAGGGGCCGAGGCCATATATTTT.

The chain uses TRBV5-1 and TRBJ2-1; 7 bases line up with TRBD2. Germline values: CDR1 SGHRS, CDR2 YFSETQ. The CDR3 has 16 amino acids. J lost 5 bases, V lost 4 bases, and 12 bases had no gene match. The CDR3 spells CASSPLGGSTDNEQFF. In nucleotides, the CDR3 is TGCGCCAGCAGCCCTCTCGGGGGGTCTACTGACAATGAGCAGTTCTTC.

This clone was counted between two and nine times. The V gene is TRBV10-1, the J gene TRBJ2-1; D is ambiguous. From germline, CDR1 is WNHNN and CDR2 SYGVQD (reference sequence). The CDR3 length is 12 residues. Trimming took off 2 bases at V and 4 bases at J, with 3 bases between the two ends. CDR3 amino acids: CASSEAYNEQFF. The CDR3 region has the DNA TGCGCCAGCAGTGAGGCGTACAATGAGCAGTTCTTC.